A single sample is the source of the 32 T cell receptor beta chains below, sequenced in a study of CD8 T cells in Susac syndrome. RNA was extracted with the RNeasy kit, and a quantity of about 0.45 to 1 ug was reverse transcribed using random hexamers. TCRdb reprocessed the immunoSEQ multiplex PCR reads via MiXCR and lists one record per CDR3 protein. Of around 170,000 distinct CDR3 sequences listed, under 95% were seen once; the top ten hold 0.12%. Sequenced: CD4+ T cells from PBMCs. Receptor source: a human donor with Susac syndrome.

This clonotype was detected only once. The rearrangement uses TRBV7-2 and TRBJ2-5; D gene uncertain. Germline values: CDR1 SGHTA, CDR2 FQGNSA. Trimming pared 2 bases from V and 5 bases from J, leaving 12 bases between. The CDR3 length is 14 residues. The CDR3 nucleotides are TGTGCCAGCAGCTTACGAAGCATGCAGGAGACCCAGTACTTC. Amino acid sequence: CASSLRSMQETQYF.

The V and J genes are TRBV12-3 or TRBV12-4 and TRBJ2-7; 8 bases agree with TRBD1. V was pared by 5 bases and J by 3 bases, with 12 bases of the junction left unmatched. The CDR3 extends over 16 amino acids. DNA for the CDR3: TGTGCCAGCAGTCAAACAGGGGGGCGATTCCTCTACGAGCAGTACTTC. Its translation is CASSQTGGRFLYEQYF.

The chain uses TRBV6-1 and TRBJ2-2; D uncertain. Germline V gene data show CDR1 as MNHNS and CDR2 as SASEGT. This CDR3 is 13 amino acids long. Trimming removed 5 bases from V and 5 bases from J, with 9 bases in between. The CDR3: CASSPDGTGELFF. The CDR3 DNA reads TGTGCCAGCAGTCCGGACGGTACCGGGGAGCTGTTTTTT.

The V call is TRBV6-5, the J call TRBJ2-7; no definite D call. Trimming stripped 3 bases from V and 0 bases from J, with 12 bases between. Per germline, CDR1 MNHEY and CDR2 SVGAGI. This CDR3 spans 15 amino acids. The CDR3 sequence: CASSYLPLRSYEQYF. DNA of the CDR3: TGTGCCAGCAGTTATCTCCCACTCCGCTCCTACGAGCAGTACTTC.

This clonotype came up once. The chain is built from TRBV20-1 and TRBJ2-3; D call uncertain. Germline loops: CDR1 DFQATT, CDR2 SNEGSKA (reference sequence). The CDR3 is 15 amino acids. The germline V and J ends were trimmed by 3 bases and 0 bases, with 13 bases remaining between them. Here the CDR3 reads CSARSPAASTDTQYF. The CDR3 bases are TGCAGTGCTAGGTCTCCGGCGGCTAGCACAGATACGCAGTATTTT.

This clonotype was counted once. The genes are TRBV3-1 and TRBJ1-1; D possibly corresponds to TRBD1 (6 bases). The ends were cut back, 6 bases at V and 2 bases at J, with 13 bases in the middle. CDR3 length: 14 amino acids. CDR1 is LGHDT and CDR2 is YNNKEL in the germline V gene (reference sequence). As DNA, the CDR3 is TGTGCCAGCAGTAACAGGGTTTTCAACACTGAAGCTTTCTTT. Its translation: CASSNRVFNTEAFF.

The chain links TRBV20-1 to TRBJ1-6; D unclear. The CDR3 runs 17 residues. The germline V gene encodes CDR1 DFQATT and CDR2 SNEGSKA (reference sequence). The V end was cut by 3 bases, the J end by 1 base, with 16 bases between. The CDR3, as DNA: TGCAGTGCTAGTCCGGGAGAAAAAAGGTCCTATAATTCACCCCTCCACTTT. Amino acid sequence: CSASPGEKRSYNSPLHF.

The chain joins TRBV29-1 to TRBJ1-3; no reliable D call. V was pared by 6 bases and J by 0 bases, with 9 bases between. The germline V gene has CDR1 SQVTM and CDR2 ANQGSEA. The CDR3 spans 13 residues. The CDR3 DNA is TGCAGCGTGGGAACTAGCTCTGGAAACACCATATATTTT. It is translated as CSVGTSSGNTIYF.

This chain joins TRBV18 and TRBJ1-5; D perhaps matches TRBD1 (6 bases). In germline, CDR1 is KGHSH, CDR2 LQKENI. Trimming cost V 6 bases and J 6 bases, with 15 bases left between them. The CDR3 extends over 14 amino acids. The CDR3 is CASSEDRRGQPQHF. CDR3 coding DNA: TGTGCCAGCTCGGAAGACAGGAGGGGTCAGCCCCAGCATTTT.

This clonotype was detected once. This chain connects TRBV2 to TRBJ2-1; a weak D match, TRBD1 (5 bases). This CDR3 spans 12 amino acids. Trimming cost V 7 bases and J 8 bases, with 12 bases left between them. Germline assignment: CDR1 SNHLY and CDR2 FYNNEI. CDR3 in amino acids: CASKGQGDEQFF. CDR3 bases: TGTGCCAGCAAGGGGCAGGGTGATGAGCAGTTCTTC.

Only one count was recorded for this clonotype. This chain connects TRBV5-5 to TRBJ1-5; no reliable D call. CDR3 length equals 15 residues. With 4 bases removed from V and 0 bases from J, the gap between germline ends came to 11 bases. Germline assignment: CDR1 SGHKS and CDR2 YYEKEE (reference sequence). The CDR3 bases are TGTGCCAGCAGCCGCATGGGAGGTAGCAATCAGCCCCAGCATTTT. Translated, it gives CASSRMGGSNQPQHF. Variable domain in full (rest from reference TRBV5-5 and TRBJ1-5): DAGVTQSPTHLIKTRGQQVTLRCSPISGHKSVSWYQQVLGQGPQFIFQYYEKEERGRGNFPDRFSARQFPNYSSELNVNALLLGDSALYLCASSRMGGSNQPQHFGDGTRLSIL.

The chain couples TRBV9 to TRBJ1-1; TRBD1 aligns across 10 bases. Trimming at V came to 4 bases and at J to 3 bases, leaving 9 bases not matched to a gene. Germline CDR1 and CDR2: SGDLS and YYNGEE. This CDR3 region has 16 residues. DNA for the CDR3: TGTGCCAGCAGCCTGGCGACAGGGGGCGCGTACACTGAAGCTTTCTTT. It is translated as CASSLATGGAYTEAFF. The whole variable domain, remainder taken from reference TRBV9 and TRBJ1-1, is DSGVTQTPKHLITATGQRVTLRCSPRSGDLSVYWYQQSLDQGLQFLIQYYNGEERAKGNILERFSAQQFPDLHSELNLSSLELGDSALYFCASSLATGGAYTEAFFGQGTRLTVV.

The chain recombines TRBV29-1 with TRBJ2-7; D is undetermined. Germline V gene sequence: CDR1 SQVTM, CDR2 ANQGSEA. This CDR3 has 11 amino acids. V shed 4 bases and J shed 5 bases, with 9 bases lying between them. The CDR3 DNA reads as TGCAGCGTTGTCAAGGGTGACGAGCAGTACTTC. It yields the protein CSVVKGDEQYF.

The CDR3 DNA sequence: TGTGCCAGCAGCGGGGGACTAGCGTCAACCTACGAGCAGTACTTC. Amino acid sequence: CASSGGLASTYEQYF. This rearrangement joins TRBV9 to TRBJ2-7; the match to TRBD2 covers 10 bases. The CDR3 is made up of 15 amino acids. V dropped 3 bases and J dropped 2; count of bases not matched to a gene: 5. Germline CDR1 reads SGDLS; CDR2 reads YYNGEE.

The V gene is TRBV30, the J gene TRBJ1-1; the D is unclear. The CDR3 consists of 13 residues. Trimming removed 0 bases from V and 0 bases from J, with 5 bases in between. In germline, CDR1 is GTSNPN, CDR2 SVGIG (reference sequence). Here the CDR3 reads CAWSVLVNTEAFF. The CDR3 DNA follows: TGTGCCTGGAGTGTACTTGTGAACACTGAAGCTTTCTTT.

The V gene is TRBV29-1, the J gene TRBJ1-4; D is unclear. CDR1 and CDR2 from the germline V gene are SQVTM and ANQGSEA. This CDR3 is built from 11 residues. Trimming cost V 7 bases and J 6 bases, with 9 bases left between them. The CDR3 reads CSGGRDEKLFF. In DNA form, the CDR3 reads TGCAGCGGCGGACGAGATGAAAAACTGTTTTTT.

This clonotype was seen once. J is TRBJ1-1 and V is TRBV19; 9 nucleotides line up with TRBD1. The V and J ends lost 4 bases and 0 bases, in that order; junction bases with no gene match: 3. CDR3 length: 15 residues. CDR1 and CDR2 (germline): LNHDA, SQIVND (reference sequence). The CDR3 DNA is TGTGCCAGTAGTACACGGGACAGGGTGAACACTGAAGCTTTCTTT. Its translation: CASSTRDRVNTEAFF.

The V and J genes are TRBV2 and TRBJ2-3; 7 bases align to TRBD2. Germline-derived CDR1 and CDR2 are SNHLY and FYNNEI. The CDR3 runs 13 residues. V dropped 7 bases and J dropped 3; count of bases not matched to a gene: 4. CDR3 sequence: CASIERGTDTQYF. In nucleotides, the CDR3 is TGTGCCAGCATCGAGCGGGGAACAGATACGCAGTATTTT.

The chain has TRBV2 and TRBJ2-1; D is perhaps TRBD1 (7 bases). Germline V lookup: CDR1 SNHLY, CDR2 FYNNEI. V gave up 11 bases and J gave up 4 bases, with 15 bases separating them. This CDR3 is 13 amino acids long. The CDR3 reads CASAGGLYNEQFF. CDR3 sequence (DNA): TGTGCCTCCGCAGGGGGACTTTACAATGAGCAGTTCTTC.

This sequence joins TRBV20-1 and TRBJ2-3; D is possibly TRBD2 (6 bases). The CDR3 sequence is 13 residues long. Deletions cut 6 bases from V and 5 bases from J, with 15 bases between. In germline, CDR1 is DFQATT, CDR2 SNEGSKA (reference sequence). Here the CDR3 reads CSAGTPSVDTQYF. The CDR3 nucleotides are TGCAGTGCCGGGACTCCTAGTGTAGATACGCAGTATTTT.

This clonotype came up a few times. This chain links TRBV5-4 with TRBJ2-5; 10 nucleotides align to TRBD2. V lost 4 bases, J lost 1 base, and 1 base stayed unmatched. CDR3 size: 14 residues. Germline V lookup: CDR1 SGHNT, CDR2 YYREEE (reference sequence). The CDR3 here is CASSPSGGQETQYF. CDR3 DNA sequence: TGTGCCAGCAGCCCTAGCGGGGGCCAAGAGACCCAGTACTTC.

The gene calls are TRBV20-1 and TRBJ2-7, with TRBD1 matching 10 bases. The CDR3 has 11 residues. J gave up 5 bases and V 7 bases, and 2 bases lay outside the gene matches. Germline V gene data show CDR1 as DFQATT and CDR2 as SNEGSKA (reference sequence). DNA for the CDR3: TGCAGTGGACAGGGGGCCGACGAGCAGTACTTC. This gives the protein CSGQGADEQYF.

This chain connects TRBV24-1 to TRBJ2-3, with D maybe TRBD2 (6 bases). V lost 3 bases and J lost 6, with 15 bases in between. Per germline, CDR1 KGHDR and CDR2 SFDVKD. The CDR3 runs to 15 residues. CDR3 coding DNA: TGTGCCACCAGTGATAGCCGGGAGATTGAGGATACGCAGTATTTT. As protein: CATSDSREIEDTQYF.

The chain couples TRBV10-3 to TRBJ1-2; unclear D gene. Germline V gives CDR1 ENHRY, CDR2 SYGVKD. Trimming removed 8 bases at V and 4 bases at J, with 8 bases between. This CDR3 spans 11 amino acids. For the CDR3, the DNA is TGTGCCATCGAATCGGCCTATGGCTACACCTTC. Protein product: CAIESAYGYTF.

J is TRBJ2-2 and V is TRBV29-1; D remains unclear. This CDR3 comprises 12 residues. Germline CDR1 is SQVTM and CDR2 is ANQGSEA. V was shortened by 5 bases and J by 0 bases, with 4 bases between the two germline ends. CDR3 DNA: TGCAGCGTTAATCCGAACACCGGGGAGCTGTTTTTT. Translating gives CSVNPNTGELFF.

V is TRBV9 and J is TRBJ2-1; 11 bases are a match to TRBD2. The CDR3 is 15 residues long. Per the germline V gene, CDR1 is SGDLS and CDR2 is YYNGEE. With V trimmed by 3 bases and J by 8 bases, 7 bases remained unmatched. Here the CDR3 reads CASSGPSGGTDEQFF. For the CDR3, the DNA is TGTGCCAGCAGCGGACCTAGCGGGGGGACAGATGAGCAGTTCTTC.

V gene TRBV12-3 or TRBV12-4 combines with J gene TRBJ2-7; 7 bases line up with TRBD1. V lost 2 bases and J lost 3; bases outside the gene matches: 4. The CDR3 consists of 14 residues. The CDR3 DNA is TGTGCCAGCAGTTTATCCGGACAGGACTACGAGCAGTACTTC. Its translation is CASSLSGQDYEQYF.

The rearrangement uses TRBV20-1 and TRBJ2-3, with D uncertain. The CDR3 runs to 14 residues. Looked up from germline, CDR1 is DFQATT and CDR2 is SNEGSKA (reference sequence). The CDR3 reads CSTRTALSTDTQYF. CDR3 DNA: TGCAGCACCCGGACGGCTTTAAGCACAGATACGCAGTATTTT.

The V and J genes are TRBV30 and TRBJ2-1; no firm D call. V was shortened by 3 bases and J by 3 bases, with 15 bases between the two germline ends. The CDR3 consists of 15 residues. The germline gives CDR1 GTSNPN, CDR2 SVGIG (reference sequence). The CDR3 loop reads CAWSLSDPYYNEQFF. In DNA form, the CDR3 reads TGTGCCTGGAGCTTATCCGACCCATACTACAATGAGCAGTTCTTC.

J is TRBJ2-5 and V is TRBV3-1, with 13 positions matching TRBD2. This CDR3 is 16 amino acids long. CDR1 LGHDT and CDR2 YNNKEL come from the germline V gene (reference sequence). J was trimmed by 6 bases and V by 2 bases; bases with no gene match: 6. CDR3 protein: CASSQPGTSGVQTQYF. For the CDR3, the DNA is TGTGCCAGCAGCCAACCGGGGACTAGCGGGGTTCAGACCCAGTACTTC.

The chain combines TRBV30 with TRBJ2-4; D may be TRBD1 (6 bases). Trimming pared 2 bases from V and 3 bases from J, leaving 11 bases between. Germline CDR1 is GTSNPN and CDR2 is SVGIG (reference sequence). This CDR3 has 14 residues. CDR3 nucleotide sequence: TGTGCCTGGAGTTCACTAGGGGGCAAAAACATTCAGTACTTC. Translated, it gives CAWSSLGGKNIQYF.

This clonotype appeared a single time. The rearrangement uses TRBV2 and TRBJ1-2; TRBD1 agrees at 9 bases. The junction had 3 bases not matched to a gene; V was cut back by 6 bases and J by 4 bases. CDR3 length: 13 residues. The V gene's germline CDR1 is SNHLY and CDR2 FYNNEI. CDR3 in amino acids: CASREDRGYGYTF. The CDR3 DNA reads TGTGCCAGCAGGGAGGACAGGGGCTATGGCTACACCTTC.